These 6 T cell receptor beta chains were all obtained from the same sample, sequenced in a study of blood T cell repertoires in COVID-19. Clones were read by immunoSEQ multiplex PCR, and TCRdb kept only the in-frame ones, dropping some. The data show approximately 140,000 clones, 65% to 80% seen once. Sequenced sample: peripheral blood. The receptors shown here come from a man in his forties or fifties with acute or convalescent COVID-19.

The chain has TRBV19 and TRBJ2-1; the match to TRBD2 covers 8 bases. The CDR3 has 16 amino acids. V was clipped by 5 bases and J by 6 bases; unmatched bases: 12. CDR1 is LNHDA and CDR2 is SQIVND in the germline V gene (reference sequence). CDR3 sequence reads: CASSPRGSGVGNEQFF. The CDR3 DNA reads TGTGCCAGTAGTCCCCGGGGTAGCGGGGTGGGCAATGAGCAGTTCTTC. Full variable domain (remainder filled in from reference TRBV19 and TRBJ2-1): DGGITQSPKYLFRKEGQNVTLSCEQNLNHDAMYWYRQDPGQGLRLIYYSQIVNDFQKGDIAEGYSVSREKKESFPLTVTSAQKNPTAFYLCASSPRGSGVGNEQFFGPGTRLTVL.

V is TRBV5-1 and J is TRBJ1-1, with 10 bases lining up with TRBD1. Trimming cost V 7 bases and J 2 bases; bases outside gene matches: 5. CDR1 is SGHRS and CDR2 is YFSETQ in the germline V gene. This CDR3 has 14 residues. The CDR3 DNA reads as TGCGCCAGCGGCCGGACAGGGGGAAACACTGAAGCTTTCTTT. Its protein is CASGRTGGNTEAFF.

This clone appeared a few times. V usage is TRBV27 and J usage is TRBJ1-1, with TRBD1 identical over 10 bases. CDR3 length: 13 amino acids. Germline lookup yields CDR1 MNHEY and CDR2 SMNVEV (reference sequence). V lost 8 bases and J lost 3; bases outside the gene matches: 3. CDR3 protein: CASGTGDHTEAFF. In nucleotides, the CDR3 is TGTGCCAGCGGGACAGGGGACCACACTGAAGCTTTCTTT.

This chain uses TRBV10-3 with TRBJ2-2, with 12 bases that match TRBD2. CDR3 length: 19 residues. Looked up from germline, CDR1 is ENHRY and CDR2 is SYGVKD. The V and J ends lost 10 bases and 1 base, in that order; junction bases with no gene match: 16. As DNA, the CDR3 is TGTGCCACCCATCCTCGAGGGGCTAGCGGGGGGGTGAACACCGGGGAGCTGTTTTTT. Protein: CATHPRGASGGVNTGELFF.

V is TRBV24-1 and J is TRBJ1-2; D not certain. Looked up from germline, CDR1 is KGHDR and CDR2 is SFDVKD. V was clipped by 5 bases and J by 10 bases, with 13 bases between them. The CDR3 contains 12 residues. The CDR3 coding sequence is TGTGCCACCAGTGTAGGAGCTTCCGTCTACACCTTC. This codes for CATSVGASVYTF.

The rearrangement uses TRBV6-5 and TRBJ1-2; 7 positions match TRBD1. The trim removed 6 bases at V and 0 bases at J, leaving 7 bases unmatched. Germline V CDR1 and CDR2: MNHEY, SVGAGI. CDR3 length: 15 residues. This chain's CDR3 is CASSTGTASNYGYTF. CDR3 DNA sequence: TGTGCCAGCAGCACCGGGACAGCCTCTAACTATGGCTACACCTTC.